The following is a T cell receptor beta chain sequence with its context. No antigen is known for it. Between the trimmed V and J ends, which lost 4 bases and 2 bases, there was a span of 9 bases. CDR1 is MDHEN and CDR2 is SYDVKM in the germline V gene. The length of the CDR3 is 14 residues. Sorted-subset replicate PCR reactions were performed with around 210 ng DNA, corresponding to tens of thousands of T cell genomes. Repertoires were generated with immunoSEQ multiplex PCR, while TCRdb's copy carries only in-frame clones and drops some. The table has over 400,000 clones, 90% to 97% seen once. This entry comes from a study of shared clonotypes between healthy human individuals. Study results and limitations: Only a few donors were included, so the genetic and exposure-history diversity represented was limited.

This clonotype originated in a woman aged 30 to 39 in good health. Sequenced material: naive CD4+ T cells sorted from blood. As for subset: CD45RA+ positively selected. V gene TRBV28 combines with J gene TRBJ1-3; no clear D gene. CDR3 region: CASSSPGAGNTIYF. The CDR3 DNA reads TGTGCCAGCAGTTCTCCGGGAGCTGGAAACACCATATATTTT. Based on the CDR3 plus reference TRBV28 and TRBJ1-3, the full variable domain is DVKVTQSSRYLVKRTGEKVFLECVQDMDHENMFWYRQDPGLGLRLIYFSYDVKMKEKGDIPEGYSVSREKKERFSLILESASTNQTSMYLCASSSPGAGNTIYFGEGSWLTVV.